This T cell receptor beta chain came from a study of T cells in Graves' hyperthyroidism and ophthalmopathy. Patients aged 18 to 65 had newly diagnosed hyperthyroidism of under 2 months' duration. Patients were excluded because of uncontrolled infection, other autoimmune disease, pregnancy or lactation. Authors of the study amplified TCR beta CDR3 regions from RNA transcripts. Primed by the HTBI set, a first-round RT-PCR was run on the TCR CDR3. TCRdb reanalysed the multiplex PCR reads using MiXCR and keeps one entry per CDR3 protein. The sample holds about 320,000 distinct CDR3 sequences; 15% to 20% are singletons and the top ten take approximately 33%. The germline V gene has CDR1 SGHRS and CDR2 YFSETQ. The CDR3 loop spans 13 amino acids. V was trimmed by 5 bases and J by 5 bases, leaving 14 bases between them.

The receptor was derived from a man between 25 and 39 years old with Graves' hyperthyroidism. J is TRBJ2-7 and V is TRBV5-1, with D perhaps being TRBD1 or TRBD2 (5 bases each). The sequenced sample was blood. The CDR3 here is CASRKGSVNEQYF. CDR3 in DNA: TGCGCCAGCAGGAAGGGGAGTGTCAACGAGCAGTACTTC. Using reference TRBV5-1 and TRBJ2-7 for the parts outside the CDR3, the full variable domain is KAGVTQTPRYLIKTRGQQVTLSCSPISGHRSVSWYQQTPGQGLQFLFEYFSETQRNKGNFPGRFSGRQFSNSRSEMNVSTLELGDSALYLCASRKGSVNEQYFGPGTRLTVT.